This T cell receptor beta chain was identified in a study of cytomegalovirus exposure and HLA in healthy donors (dated by TCRdb to about 2017). With respect to the entire study: In an earlier analysis of some 550 of the donors, around 290 Gb of sequence data and 100 million or so unique TCR beta sequences from approximately 180 million T cells were reported. Typing coverage differed by locus: A, B, C, DRB1 and DQB1 were typed in roughly 629-640 donors, DQA1 in 522, DPA1 in roughly 590, and DPB1 in approximately 450. A later analysis re-examined previously published TCR beta repertoires from just over 650 donors and added high-resolution HLA genotyping to investigate patterns of TCR occurrence. Genome-wide SNP genotypes for about 60% of the 666 donors were used in a later genetic analysis, which treated that subset as a discovery cohort. Donor age, sex, ethnicity and CMV serostatus were collected together with the repertoire data. Across approximately 420 genotyped donors of the cohort, an average of roughly 250,000 unique TCR beta nucleotide sequences per donor were sequenced, and approximately 19% of those sequences were non-productive. Besides the first cohort of 666 subjects, a separate validation cohort made up of 120 or so different subjects was used. To predict cytomegalovirus infection status, the study brought together high-throughput TCR immunosequencing, statistical association of individual TCRs with disease status, and machine learning. In an earlier analysis of over 550 of the donors, high-throughput TCR beta sequencing was used to judge whether each TCR beta V gene segment behaved as functional or pseudogenic. Of the approximately 370 genotyped donors, 65% to 90% were placed in the genetic ancestry cluster associated with self-reported Caucasian donors. The later analysis used no new phenotypic data to find candidate immune exposures, relying instead on TCR beta sequences and their occurrence across donors. Roughly 5 DR-DQ haplotypes were treated as single units for association and clustering because of strong linkage in the cohort. HLA typing included class I and class II loci at four-digit resolution. The study aimed to test whether signatures of past pathogen exposure could be identified by cataloging public T cell receptors. Every repertoire in the discovery cohort had been generated on one and the same sequencing platform. The study profiled the T cell repertoires of approximately 700 subjects by immunosequencing and related them to cytomegalovirus serostatus. An early release covering about 600 HLA-typed donors comprised around 300 gigabases of sequencing data and 65 million to 100 million unique TCR sequences. Overall study outcomes, separate from this receptor: Correlated functional status among segregating V segments might be attributable to linkage disequilibrium, but an unknown experimental factor could not be ruled out. Specific HLA alleles were associated with 15,000 to 20,000 TCR beta sequences at a false discovery rate of 0.05 in a later analysis. A further reported finding was that TCR beta sequences accurately predicted the HLA-A and HLA-B alleles for most subjects in the first cohort. In a later genetic analysis, fewer N-insertions in productive TCRs were reported among donors in an Asian-associated ancestry cluster than the roughly 640-donor mean. Because HLA typing was missing for some donors at each locus, association tests included only the typed subset. While some public TCRs were present in many individuals, most TCR sequences turned up only very rarely across donors. A later analysis found that most CMV-associated TCR beta chains appeared HLA-restricted, with HLA associations seemingly driven largely by CMV exposure. A cluster of highly shared sequence variants was judged likely to be a technical artifact of the sequencing pipeline. In this cohort, only TCR beta chains were sequenced, and detectable features were limited by the absence of alpha or paired-chain data. The 87-base-pair reads could not distinguish some IMGT-functional V segments, including TRBV6-2 and TRBV6-3, so those segments were excluded. Several of the top co-occurrence clusters appeared to be linked to parvovirus B19, influenza, CMV and Epstein-Barr virus, according to a later analysis. A few of the identified cytomegalovirus-associated TCR beta chains were confirmed in vitro to be specific for cytomegalovirus antigens. The study gave a list of about 170 TCR beta chains associated with cytomegalovirus. Strong co-occurrence of HLA alleles, especially DR and DQ, made assigning TCR associations to individual alleles difficult. Over 15 rarely observed V segments, including chromosome 9 orphons, were excluded from the earlier analysis of approximately 600 of the donors because counts were too low. Compared with equally common non-associated chains, HLA-associated TCR beta chains in a later analysis were more clonally expanded and had lower generation probabilities. Immune exposure information for the cohort was limited to CMV serostatus. In a later analysis, TCR association rates were found to vary across HLA loci, with the most associated TCRs seen for DRB1 alleles and the fewest for HLA-C alleles. V-gene and J-gene trimming of TCR beta chains was associated with a missense DCLRE1C variant in a later genetic analysis, and the association was replicated in an independent cohort. It was suggested by the authors that the approach could potentially be generalized to other disease states and immunological phenotypes. In an earlier analysis of 450 to 750 of the donors, most TCR beta V segments appeared in productive rearrangements about 87% or about 30% of the time, broadly matching IMGT annotations. Sequencing depth was assumed to be roughly uniform across donors in the presence/absence analyses, though that assumption may not hold. Cytomegalovirus status was reported to be diagnosed by the classifier with high specificity and sensitivity in both the original and validation cohorts.

As concerns this clone: No cognate antigen has been identified for it. No qualities accompany the bases; no much larger clone lies one base away.

To prepare the library, the immunoSEQ multiplex PCR assay was applied. For the multiplex PCR, a mixture combining 60 forward primers for TCR Vbeta segments and 13 reverse primers for TCR Jbeta segments was used. The CDR3 region of rearranged TCR beta genes was amplified from genomic DNA with a multiplex PCR assay. On the Illumina HiSeq System, the amplified TCR beta libraries were sequenced as 87-base-pair reads. In the paper's pipeline: Across the 670 or so repertoires, a later analysis counted tens of millions of unique TCR beta chains, around 10 million of which were shared by at least two donors. Raw reads were error-corrected and collapsed into unique sequences with a nearest-neighbor algorithm that merged closely related sequences to remove PCR and sequencing errors. To assign V, D and J gene segments, CDR3 sequences were aligned to IMGT reference sequences. For a sequence to be retained, a match of at least six nucleotides was required to both a V gene segment and a J gene segment. Rearrangements were called productive when the CDR3 lacked stop codons and stayed in frame with V and J; all others were non-productive. CDR3 was defined according to IMGT convention as the region running from the second conserved V-encoded cysteine to the conserved J-encoded phenylalanine. The earlier analysis of about 560 of the donors excluded any sequence lacking an unambiguous match to a single V gene segment. In an earlier analysis of 450 to 700 of the donors, V segments were called functional above 56.7% productive rearrangements and were called segregating when the between-donor standard deviation exceeded 5%. A statistical classification framework was built for diagnosing cytomegalovirus status from the catalog of TCR beta chain sequences. V and J gene assignment, in a later analysis, came from comparing TCR nucleotide sequences with IMGT/GENE-DB human TR gene sequences. In a later analysis, CDR3 sequences and most-parsimonious VDJ recombination scenarios were assigned using the TCRdist pipeline. In a later analysis, each TCR beta chain was defined by its CDR3 amino acid sequence together with its V-gene family, and reads lacking a unique V-gene family were excluded. As a way to deal with suspected cross-contamination and a sequencing artifact, a later analysis dropped 500 to 700 nucleotide sequences that were highly shared and had low generation probability. In a later analysis, a clonal expansion index was calculated for each public chain from normalized within-repertoire ranks of inferred template counts. In a later analysis, generation probabilities were computed using a VDJ recombination model fitted to out-of-frame rearrangements, and the results were checked against IGoR. In a later analysis, TCR-TCR, TCR-HLA and TCR-CMV co-occurrence was scored with hypergeometric tests, and a repertoire-size bias correction was applied to TCR pairs. False discovery rates were estimated in a later analysis by permuting HLA or CMV assignments 20 times. In a later analysis, co-occurring TCRs were grouped using DBSCAN, and TCRdist sequence similarity was added for clustering within HLA-allele-positive subsets. Repertoires with fewer than 30,000 or more than 120,000 public chains were left out of co-occurrence clustering, as were five repertoires with anomalous nucleotide sharing. Drawn from immuneACCESS, this table holds only the in-frame rearrangements with V and J called that TCRdb kept. Clones are partly lost; checked studies trace under half to an unresolved V gene and leave the rest unexplained. That table gives V, J and clone size, and the DNA gave D and trimming. The sample data list some 150,000 clones, and 80% of these were observed just once. Over 1% of the sample comes from the top ten.

The V end loses 4 bases and the J end loses 2 bases, and a stretch of 18 bases separates them. According to the germline V gene, CDR1 reads SGHRS and CDR2 reads YFSETQ. The CDR3 starts with the cysteine, ends with the phenylalanine, and has 16 residues. CDR3 DNA is the only sequence kept; it has 48 bases, read in frame from the first base. In total, over 600 healthy bone marrow donors made up the cohort. At the time of sampling, every cohort member was nominally healthy, though immune exposures that went unrecorded were likely present. The donor was CMV seronegative and belonged to the group of 320 or so seronegative cohort members. A peripheral blood sample was collected from each donor, and TCR beta sequencing was performed on peripheral blood mononuclear cells. The Qiagen DNeasy Blood Extraction Kit was used to extract genomic DNA from the blood cell samples.

In this chain, TRBV5-1 is recombined with TRBJ1-1; perhaps TRBD1 is the D gene, with 5 bases matching. This clonotype was obtained from a woman between 45 and 65 years old in good health and CMV-seronegative. Material for sequencing was PBMCs. The DNA reads as follows: TGCGCCAGCAGCGGGGGGGTCAGGAACCTAAACACTGAAGCTTTCTTT. Its translation is CASSGGVRNLNTEAFF.